Listed below are T cell receptor beta chains from one sample, sequenced in a study of siplizumab effects on memory and regulatory T cells. Libraries were prepared by immunoSEQ multiplex PCR; TCRdb keeps only in-frame clonotypes and omits some of them. The data show 87,000 or so clones, 90% seen once. Sequenced material: CD4+ T cells sorted from blood. The source of these receptors is a human donor in good health. CDR3s leave out the opening cysteine and the closing phenylalanine or tryptophan. Only part of the rows carry a size: once, few, many, or a class if the clone is expanded.

j_call v_call clone_size cdr3_aa
TRBJ1-1 TRBV5-4 . ASSLVGNRNTEAF
TRBJ1-2 TRBV28 . ASSLSHPGQGAEGYT
TRBJ2-3 TRBV6-6 . ASSLIVGSVGY
TRBJ2-1 TRBV30 . AWSLTYNEQF
. TRBV25-1 . ASRDTSYEQY
TRBJ2-2 TRBV5-1 . ASSLARLTGELF
TRBJ2-7 TRBV19 . ASSINPPASGPYEQY
TRBJ1-3 TRBV19 . ASSIPWQSSGNTIY
TRBJ2-3 TRBV5-1 . ASSWGISTDTQY
TRBJ1-1 TRBV7-2 . ASSLAGMNTEAF
TRBJ1-4 TRBV25-1 . ASSPGQLLSSNEKLF
TRBJ2-5 TRBV19 . ASSLNGGRETQY
TRBJ2-1 TRBV20-1 . SASTSNEQF
TRBJ2-5 TRBV2 . ASSEGPGRGETQY
TRBJ2-1 TRBV6-1 . ASSPSGNYNEQF
TRBJ2-1 TRBV30 . AYLSSGLYNEQF
TRBJ2-7 TRBV6-1 . ASKGHREDEQY
TRBJ2-1 TRBV28 . ASRLDHYNEQF
TRBJ1-1 TRBV27 . ASSLFPGTGNTEAF
TRBJ2-1 TRBV27 . ASRGRGANEQF
TRBJ1-3 TRBV11-3 . ASSQGGFTGNTIY
TRBJ2-5 TRBV7-2 . ASSLGSGSSETQY
TRBJ1-5 TRBV6-1 . ASSRDPDQPQH
TRBJ2-2 TRBV29-1 . SVVQGPGELF
TRBJ1-4 TRBV6-5 . ASRTAEKLF
TRBJ1-2 TRBV28 . ASTWTGGYGYT
TRBJ1-1 TRBV11-1 . ASSRTGRSTEAF
TRBJ2-5 TRBV6-1 . ASTSGLATETQY
TRBJ1-2 TRBV6-5 . ASSQTPNYGYT
TRBJ1-5 TRBV28 . ASSAPQDWVRNQPQH
TRBJ1-3 TRBV19 . ASSTTGTQTGNTIY
TRBJ2-2 TRBV15 . ATSRVGTAPGLVRPGLTTGELF
TRBJ2-2 TRBV6-1 . ASRGGQGVTGELF
TRBJ1-6 TRBV28 . ASSLPLTGAFRSPLH
TRBJ2-5 TRBV6-5 . ASSYSGGAGETQY
TRBJ2-1 TRBV7-2 . ASNLAGGSSYNEQF
TRBJ2-7 TRBV6-5 . ASREGPRGEQY
TRBJ2-4 TRBV6-4 . ASSENLAGKNIQY
TRBJ1-2 TRBV20-1 . SASSDYGYT
TRBJ2-7 TRBV19 . ASSITRSTVYEQY
TRBJ2-2 TRBV5-6 once ASSLSASGFGELF
TRBJ2-1 TRBV18 few ASSPDRNYNEQF
TRBJ1-3 TRBV7-9 . ASSVGYRGQGNTIY
TRBJ1-1 TRBV6-6 . ASSYQSGNTEAF
TRBJ2-2 TRBV5-1 . ASSGTTSGSYTGELF
TRBJ1-2 TRBV30 . AWSPGWGRGGGYT
TRBJ1-3 TRBV5-6 . ASSGLRTVGNTIY
TRBJ2-7 TRBV9 . ASSGTPPGQSSYEQY
TRBJ1-5 TRBV19 . ASSIGELGQPQH
TRBJ2-1 TRBV5-1 . ASSSTGGHNEQF
TRBJ2-7 TRBV29-1 . SVSGTGGLSYEQY
TRBJ1-5 TRBV19 . ASSGGSGLQPQH
TRBJ2-3 TRBV10-3 . AISESSARTDTQY
TRBJ2-2 TRBV5-4 . ASSVQNRGGELF
TRBJ2-7 TRBV19 . ASSIGLAGGRHYEQY
TRBJ2-7 TRBV7-2 . ASSRPGAAYEQY
TRBJ2-4 TRBV12-5 few ASGLVLGRTRPQNIQY
TRBJ2-7 TRBV6-5 . ASSYSGVRGGEQY